The TCR beta chain described here comes from a study of neoadjuvant anti-PD-1 for oral cavity cancer. About the study: Non-progressing patients received a fourth nivolumab dose near day 43, then surgery on days 50-56.

The CDR3 is 15 amino acids. V was clipped by 10 bases and J by 5 bases; unmatched bases: 15. Germline V gene sequence: CDR1 MNHEY, CDR2 SVGAGI. There are a few counts of this clone. The method was immunoSEQ multiplex PCR; TCRdb's version includes in-frame clones alone and lacks a portion of them. The profile shows more than 15,000 clones, about three fifths of them singletons. Stage II-IVA oral cavity squamous cell carcinoma was new and untreated by systemic or radiation therapy. No culture or expansion preceded analysis of these blood cells. The chain combines TRBV6-5 with TRBJ2-3; 7 bases match TRBD2. This specimen was PBMCs, taken before nivolumab (anti-PD-1) treatment. The receptor's source is a person between 40 and 85 years old with oral cavity squamous cell carcinoma. Written as DNA, the CDR3 is TGTGCCACCTCGGTCGGTGGGAGGGCCCTAGATACGCAGTATTTT. Protein sequence: CATSVGGRALDTQYF.